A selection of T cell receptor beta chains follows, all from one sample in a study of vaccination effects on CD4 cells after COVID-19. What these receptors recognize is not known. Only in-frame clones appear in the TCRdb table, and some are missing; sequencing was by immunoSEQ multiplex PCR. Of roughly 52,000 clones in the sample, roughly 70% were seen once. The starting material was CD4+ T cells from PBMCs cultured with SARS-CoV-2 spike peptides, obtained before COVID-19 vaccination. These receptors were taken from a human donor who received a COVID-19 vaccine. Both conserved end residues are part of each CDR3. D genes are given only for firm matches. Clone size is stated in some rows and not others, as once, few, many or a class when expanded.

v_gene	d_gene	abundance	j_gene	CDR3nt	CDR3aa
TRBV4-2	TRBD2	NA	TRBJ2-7	TGTGCCAGCAGCCAAGTTGTCGAGGGACTAATCACCTACGAGCAGTACTTC	CASSQVVEGLITYEQYF
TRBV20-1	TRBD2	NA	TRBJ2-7	TGCAGTGCTAGTCTTAGCGGGAGATTATACGAGCAGTACTTC	CSASLSGRLYEQYF
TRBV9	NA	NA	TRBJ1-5	TGTGCCAGCAGCCGTTCCCACAGCTTTCCAGGACACGGCAATCAGCCCCAGCATTTT	CASSRSHSFPGHGNQPQHF
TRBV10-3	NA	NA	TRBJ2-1	TGTGCCATCAGTGAAGGTGGCAGTTTGCGGTTCTTC	CAISEGGSLRFF
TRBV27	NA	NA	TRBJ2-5	TGTGCCAGCAGTTTATTTCCAGGGCAAGAGACCCAGTACTTC	CASSLFPGQETQYF
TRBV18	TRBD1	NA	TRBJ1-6	TGTGCCAGCTCACCAAAAGGAGGGGGCGGATCCTATAATTCACCCCTCCACTTT	CASSPKGGGGSYNSPLHF
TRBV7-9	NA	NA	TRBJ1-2	TGTGCCAGCAGTTCTGCCGCCAGGACTAATGGCTACACCTTC	CASSSAARTNGYTF
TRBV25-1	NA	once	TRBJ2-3	TGTGCCAGCAGTGAAGAGACAGATACGCAGTATTTT	CASSEETDTQYF
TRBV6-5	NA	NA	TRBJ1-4	TGTGCCAGCAGTTACTCGAAACAGGGTCGCGAAAAACTGTTTTTT	CASSYSKQGREKLFF
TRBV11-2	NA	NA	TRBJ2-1	TGTGCCAGCAGCCCCCCCCCAGCCTACAATGAGCAGTTCTTC	CASSPPPAYNEQFF
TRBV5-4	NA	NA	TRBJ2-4	TGTGCCAGCAGCTTGGCCGGAGGATCAGCCAAAAACATTCAGTACTTC	CASSLAGGSAKNIQYF
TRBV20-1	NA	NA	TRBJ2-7	TGCAGTGCTAGTTTGAGTAGCGGAGACTACGAGCAGTACTTC	CSASLSSGDYEQYF
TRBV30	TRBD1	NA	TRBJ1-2	TGTGCCTGGAGTCCAGACCGGACAGGGGGGCCGGCTAACTATGGCTACACCTTC	CAWSPDRTGGPANYGYTF
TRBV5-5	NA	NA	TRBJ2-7	TGTGCCAGCAGCTTCGAGGATTCCTACGAGCAGTACTTC	CASSFEDSYEQYF
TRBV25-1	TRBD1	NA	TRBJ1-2	TGTGCCAGCAGTGAATGGGACAGGGGTGGCTACACCTTC	CASSEWDRGGYTF
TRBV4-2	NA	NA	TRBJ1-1	TGTGCCAGCAGCCAGGGAACGGGACTTGTGAACACTGAAGCTTTCTTT	CASSQGTGLVNTEAFF
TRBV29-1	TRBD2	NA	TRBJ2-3	TGCAGCGTTGAATTGGGGTTTAGCGGGGGGGGCGATACGCAGTATTTT	CSVELGFSGGGDTQYF
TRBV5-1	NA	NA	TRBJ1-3	TGCGCCAGCAGCCCTAATTCCCCGGGAAGTGGAAACACCATATATTTT	CASSPNSPGSGNTIYF
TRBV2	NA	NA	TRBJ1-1	TGTGCCGGGACTTCCGGGGAGGGCACTGAAGCTTTCTTT	CAGTSGEGTEAFF
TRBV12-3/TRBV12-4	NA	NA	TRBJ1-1	TGTGCCAGCAGTTTCACGGGGGGTGGCGCTTTCTTT	CASSFTGGGAFF
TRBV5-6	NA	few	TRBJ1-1	TGTGCCAGCAGCCCGGACTGGGAGGGCACTGAAGCTTTCTTT	CASSPDWEGTEAFF
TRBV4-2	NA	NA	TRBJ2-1	TGTGCCAGCAGCCAGGAAACTAGTGAGGAGCAGTTCTTC	CASSQETSEEQFF
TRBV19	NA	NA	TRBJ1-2	TGTGCCAGTAGTGTTAAGACAGGAGAAAACTATGGCTACACCTTC	CASSVKTGENYGYTF
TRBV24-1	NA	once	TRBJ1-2	TGTGCCACCAGTGATGGTTCCGTTGGCTACACCTTC	CATSDGSVGYTF
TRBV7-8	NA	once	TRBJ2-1	TGTGCCAGCAGCTTAGCCGGGGCCACCTACAATGAGCAGTTCTTC	CASSLAGATYNEQFF
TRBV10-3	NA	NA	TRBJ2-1	TGTGCCATCAGTGAGGGTTCTGAGCAGTTCTTC	CAISEGSEQFF
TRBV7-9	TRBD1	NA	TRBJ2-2	TGTGCCAGCAGCTTCCGATTAGGGACAGAGAACACCGGGGAGCTGTTTTTT	CASSFRLGTENTGELFF
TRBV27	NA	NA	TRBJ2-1	TGTGCCAGCAGGGGCATGGACAACGGCGGGTTTTACTACAATGAGCAGTTCTTC	CASRGMDNGGFYYNEQFF
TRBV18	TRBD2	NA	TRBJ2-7	TGTGCCAGCTCACCAGGGACTAGCGGAGTCTACGAGCAGTACTTC	CASSPGTSGVYEQYF
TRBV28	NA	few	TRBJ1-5	TGTGCCAGCCAGCCGCAGGGATTGGGGAATCAGCCCCAGCATTTT	CASQPQGLGNQPQHF
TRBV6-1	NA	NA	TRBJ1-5	TGTGCCAGCAGTGAATCATCGGGTCAGCCCCAGCATTTT	CASSESSGQPQHF
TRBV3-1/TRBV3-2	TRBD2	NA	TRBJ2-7	TGTGCCAGCAGCCGACTAGCGGGAGGGCCCGGCGAGCAGTACTTC	CASSRLAGGPGEQYF
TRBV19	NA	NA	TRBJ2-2	TGTGCCAGTAGGACGTTGGGGTCATACACCGGGGAGCTGTTTTTT	CASRTLGSYTGELFF
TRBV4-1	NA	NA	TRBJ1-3	TGCGCCAGCAGCCAACGGGGGCTGGCTGGAAACACCATATATTTT	CASSQRGLAGNTIYF
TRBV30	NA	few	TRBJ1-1	TGTGCCTGCCGCCGAGGGCCTACAAACACTGAAGCTTTCTTT	CACRRGPTNTEAFF
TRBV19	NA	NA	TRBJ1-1	TGTGCCAGTAGTGGTAGGGCCATTGAAGCTTTCTTT	CASSGRAIEAFF
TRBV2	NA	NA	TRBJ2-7	TGTGCCAGCAGTCCGGACAGAGCCTACGAGCAGTACTTC	CASSPDRAYEQYF
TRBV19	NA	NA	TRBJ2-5	TGTGCCCTAGAGGGGGGAGCCCTTAAAGAGACCCAGTACTTC	CALEGGALKETQYF
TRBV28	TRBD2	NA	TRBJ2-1	TGTGCCAGCAGTCCCATGTCTAGCGGGAAGAGCTCCTACAATGAGCAGTTCTTC	CASSPMSSGKSSYNEQFF
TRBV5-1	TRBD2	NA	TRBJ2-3	TGCGCCAGCAGCCCGGGAGGGACTAGTGTAGATACGCAGTATTTT	CASSPGGTSVDTQYF
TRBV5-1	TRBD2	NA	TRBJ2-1	TGCGCCAGCAATCCTGGACTAGCGGGCGGGGAGCAGTTCTTC	CASNPGLAGGEQFF
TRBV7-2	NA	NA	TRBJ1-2	TGTGCCAGCAGCTTAGATGGGGGTTTGGGTAACTATGGCTACACCTTC	CASSLDGGLGNYGYTF
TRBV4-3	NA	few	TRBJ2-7	TGCGCCAGCAGCCAAGAAACGGTTGTGAGGCTCGAGGACGAGCAGTACTTC	CASSQETVVRLEDEQYF
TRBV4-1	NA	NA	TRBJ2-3	TGCGCCAGCAGCCAAGAACCCACAGATACGCAGTATTTT	CASSQEPTDTQYF
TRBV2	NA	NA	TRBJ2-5	TGTGCCAGCAGGTCGGGGTCGTGGGAGACCCAGTACTTC	CASRSGSWETQYF
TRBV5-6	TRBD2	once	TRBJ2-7	TGTGCCAGCAGCCCACGAGCGGGAGTCCCCTACGAGCAGTACTTC	CASSPRAGVPYEQYF
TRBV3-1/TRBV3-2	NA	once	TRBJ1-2	TGTGCCAGCAGCCAAGGTCGGGGGGCAAACTATGGCTACACCTTC	CASSQGRGANYGYTF
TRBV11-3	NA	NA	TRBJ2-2	TGTGCCAGCAGCTTAGATGGGGGAACCGGGGAGCTGTTTTTT	CASSLDGGTGELFF
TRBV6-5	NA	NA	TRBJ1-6	TGTGCCAGCACCTCCGGCTCCTATAATTCACCCCTCCACTTT	CASTSGSYNSPLHF
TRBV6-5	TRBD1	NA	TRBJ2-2	TGTGCCAGCAGGACAGGGGGCTCCGGGGAGCTGTTTTTT	CASRTGGSGELFF
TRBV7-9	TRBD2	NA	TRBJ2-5	TGTGCCAGCAGACCCACCGGGGGGGCCGTAACATTCGAGACCCAGTACTTC	CASRPTGGAVTFETQYF
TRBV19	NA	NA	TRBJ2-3	TGTGCCAGTAGTATAGATCTCAACACAGATACGCAGTATTTT	CASSIDLNTDTQYF
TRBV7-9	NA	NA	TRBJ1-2	TGTGCCAGCAGCCCCGACGCCGCGGGGCCCGGGAGCCTTGGCTACACCTTC	CASSPDAAGPGSLGYTF
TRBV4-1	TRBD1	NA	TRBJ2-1	TGCGCCAGCAGCCAAGATGGTGGGGACAGGGGCAATGAGCAGTTCTTC	CASSQDGGDRGNEQFF
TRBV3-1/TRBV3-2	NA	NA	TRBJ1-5	TGTGCCAGCAGCCAAGGCGTCCTGAGGCAGCCCCAGCATTTT	CASSQGVLRQPQHF
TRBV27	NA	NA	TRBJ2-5	TGTGCCAGCAGCCTCGGGCAGGGAGAGACCCAGTACTTC	CASSLGQGETQYF
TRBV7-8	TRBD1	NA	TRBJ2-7	TGTGCCAGCAGCTCCGGGACAGGGGGCTGGTACGAGCAGTACTTC	CASSSGTGGWYEQYF
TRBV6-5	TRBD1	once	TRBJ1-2	TGTGCCAGCAGGCCGGGACAGATCTATGGCTACACCTTC	CASRPGQIYGYTF
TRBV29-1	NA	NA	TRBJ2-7	TGCAGCGTTGGGACCCGGCAGGCTGGGGAGCAGTACTTC	CSVGTRQAGEQYF